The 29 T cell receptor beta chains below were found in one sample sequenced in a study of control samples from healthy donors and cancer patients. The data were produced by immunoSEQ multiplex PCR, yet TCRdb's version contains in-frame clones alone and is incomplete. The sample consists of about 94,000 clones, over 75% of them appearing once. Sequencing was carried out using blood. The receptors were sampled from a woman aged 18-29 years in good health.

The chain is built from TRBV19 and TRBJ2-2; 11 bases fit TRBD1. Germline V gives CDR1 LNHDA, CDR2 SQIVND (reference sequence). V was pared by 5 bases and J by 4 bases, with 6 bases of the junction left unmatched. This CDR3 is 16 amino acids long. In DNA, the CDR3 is TGTGCCAGTAGTCCCCTCGGGACAGGGGGCACCGGGGAGCTGTTTTTT. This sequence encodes CASSPLGTGGTGELFF.

CDR3 nucleotide sequence: TGCGCCAGTAGGGAAGCGGCCCAAGAGACCCAGTACTTC. Amino acids: CASREAAQETQYF. The V gene is TRBV4-1, the J gene TRBJ2-5; possibly TRBD2 for D (5 bases). The CDR3 length is 13 residues. V was clipped by 9 bases and J by 1 base, with 12 bases between them. The germline gives CDR1 MGHRA, CDR2 YSYEKL.

The DNA of the CDR3 is TGTGCCAGCAGTTACTCTAGGGGGAGGGGAGGCTACACCTTC. It encodes CASSYSRGRGGYTF. V and J are TRBV6-5 and TRBJ1-2, with D possibly TRBD1 on 6 matching bases. The CDR3 is 14 residues long. V dropped 0 bases and J dropped 8 bases, with 13 bases sitting between them. Germline V lookup: CDR1 MNHEY, CDR2 SVGAGI.

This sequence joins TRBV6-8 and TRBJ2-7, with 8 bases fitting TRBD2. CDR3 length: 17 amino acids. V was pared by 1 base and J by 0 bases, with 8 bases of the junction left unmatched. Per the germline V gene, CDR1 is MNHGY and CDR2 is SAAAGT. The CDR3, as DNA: TGTGCCAGCAGTTACTTCCGGGGGGGGGCGGACTCCTACGAGCAGTACTTC. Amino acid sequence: CASSYFRGGADSYEQYF.

In DNA, the CDR3 is TGTGCCAGTAGTATTACGGACAGGGCCTACGAGCAGTACTTC. Amino acids: CASSITDRAYEQYF. The V call is TRBV19, the J call TRBJ2-7; 8 positions agree with TRBD1. The CDR3 runs to 14 residues. From germline, CDR1 is LNHDA and CDR2 SQIVND (reference sequence). V lost 3 bases and J lost 2; bases outside the gene matches: 3.

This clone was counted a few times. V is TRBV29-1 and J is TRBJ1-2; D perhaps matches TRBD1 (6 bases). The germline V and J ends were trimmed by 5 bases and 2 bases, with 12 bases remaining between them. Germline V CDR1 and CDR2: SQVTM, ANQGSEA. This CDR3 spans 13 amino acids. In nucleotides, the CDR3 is TGCAGCGTTCGAAGGACAGAGAACTATGGCTACACCTTC. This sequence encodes CSVRRTENYGYTF.

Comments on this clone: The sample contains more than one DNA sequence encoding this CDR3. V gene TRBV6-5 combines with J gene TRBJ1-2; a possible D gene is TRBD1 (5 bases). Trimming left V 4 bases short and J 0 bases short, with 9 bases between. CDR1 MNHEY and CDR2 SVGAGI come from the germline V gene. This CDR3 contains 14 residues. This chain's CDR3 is CASSSSGSNYGYTF. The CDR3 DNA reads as TGTGCCAGCAGTTCGTCAGGGTCTAACTATGGCTACACCTTC.

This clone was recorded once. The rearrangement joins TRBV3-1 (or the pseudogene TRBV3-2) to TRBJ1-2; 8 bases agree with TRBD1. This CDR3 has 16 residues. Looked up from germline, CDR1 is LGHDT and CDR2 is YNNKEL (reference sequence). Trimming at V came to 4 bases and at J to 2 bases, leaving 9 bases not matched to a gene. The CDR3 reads CASSPQPGQENYGYTF. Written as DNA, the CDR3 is TGTGCCAGCAGCCCGCAACCGGGACAGGAGAACTATGGCTACACCTTC.

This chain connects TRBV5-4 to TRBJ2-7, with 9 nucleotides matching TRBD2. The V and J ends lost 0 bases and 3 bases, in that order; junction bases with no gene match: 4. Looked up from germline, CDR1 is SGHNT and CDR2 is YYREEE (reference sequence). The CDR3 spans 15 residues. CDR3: CASSLASGEIYEQYF. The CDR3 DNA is TGTGCCAGCAGCTTGGCTAGCGGGGAGATCTACGAGCAGTACTTC.

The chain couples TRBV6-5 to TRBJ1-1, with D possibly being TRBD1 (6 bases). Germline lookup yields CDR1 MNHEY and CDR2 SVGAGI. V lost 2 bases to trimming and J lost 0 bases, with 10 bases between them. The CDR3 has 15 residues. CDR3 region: CASSYTGIMNTEAFF. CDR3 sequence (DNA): TGTGCCAGCAGTTACACAGGGATAATGAACACTGAAGCTTTCTTT.

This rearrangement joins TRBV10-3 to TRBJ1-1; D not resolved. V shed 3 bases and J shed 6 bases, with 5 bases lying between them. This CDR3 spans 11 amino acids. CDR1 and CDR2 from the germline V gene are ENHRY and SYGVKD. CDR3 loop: CAISERAEAFF. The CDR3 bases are TGTGCCATCAGTGAAAGAGCTGAAGCTTTCTTT.

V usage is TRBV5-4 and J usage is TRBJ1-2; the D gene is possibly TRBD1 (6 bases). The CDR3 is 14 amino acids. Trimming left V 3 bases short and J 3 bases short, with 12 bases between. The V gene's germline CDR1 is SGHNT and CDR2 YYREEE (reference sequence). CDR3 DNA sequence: TGTGCCAGCAGCTGGGGGGGGCAAGACTATGGCTACACCTTC. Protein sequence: CASSWGGQDYGYTF.

The CDR3 DNA reads TGTGCCAGCAGTTTAGCAGGATCGCCCGGCTACACCTTC. Translating it yields CASSLAGSPGYTF. The chain is built from TRBV12-3 or TRBV12-4 and TRBJ1-2; D call uncertain. V lost 0 bases and J 8 bases, leaving 10 bases between the germline ends. CDR3 length equals 13 residues.

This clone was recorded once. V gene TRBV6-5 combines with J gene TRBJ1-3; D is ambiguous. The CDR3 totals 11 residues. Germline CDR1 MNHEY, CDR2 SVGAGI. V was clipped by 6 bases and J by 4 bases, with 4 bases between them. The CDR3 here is CASSQGNTIYF. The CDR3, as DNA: TGTGCCAGCAGCCAGGGAAACACCATATATTTT.

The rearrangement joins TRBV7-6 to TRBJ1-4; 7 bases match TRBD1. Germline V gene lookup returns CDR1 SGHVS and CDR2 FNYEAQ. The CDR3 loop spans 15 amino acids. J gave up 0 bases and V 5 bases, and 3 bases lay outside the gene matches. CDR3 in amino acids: CASSKGGATNEKLFF. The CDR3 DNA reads TGTGCCAGCAGCAAAGGGGGCGCAACTAATGAAAAACTGTTTTTT.

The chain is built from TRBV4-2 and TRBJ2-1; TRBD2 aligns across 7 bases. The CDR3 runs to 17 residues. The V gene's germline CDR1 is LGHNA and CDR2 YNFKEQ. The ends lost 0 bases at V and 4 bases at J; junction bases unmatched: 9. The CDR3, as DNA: TGTGCCAGCAGCCAAGATCTGGCTCGGGGGGTGTACAATGAGCAGTTCTTC. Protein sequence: CASSQDLARGVYNEQFF.

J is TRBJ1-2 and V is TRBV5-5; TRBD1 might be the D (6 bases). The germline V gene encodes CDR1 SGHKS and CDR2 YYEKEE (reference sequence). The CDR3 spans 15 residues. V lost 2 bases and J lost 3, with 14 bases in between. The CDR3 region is CASSFNRDSYYGYTF. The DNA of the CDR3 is TGTGCCAGCAGCTTCAACAGGGACTCCTACTATGGCTACACCTTC.

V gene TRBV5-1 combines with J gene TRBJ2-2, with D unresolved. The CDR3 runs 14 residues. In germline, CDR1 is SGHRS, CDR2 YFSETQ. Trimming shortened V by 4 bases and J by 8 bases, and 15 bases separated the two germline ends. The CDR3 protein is CASSHSWGEGELFF. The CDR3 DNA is TGCGCCAGCAGCCATTCGTGGGGTGAAGGGGAGCTGTTTTTT. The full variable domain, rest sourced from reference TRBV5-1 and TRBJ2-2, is KAGVTQTPRYLIKTRGQQVTLSCSPISGHRSVSWYQQTPGQGLQFLFEYFSETQRNKGNFPGRFSGRQFSNSRSEMNVSTLELGDSALYLCASSHSWGEGELFFGEGSRLTVL.

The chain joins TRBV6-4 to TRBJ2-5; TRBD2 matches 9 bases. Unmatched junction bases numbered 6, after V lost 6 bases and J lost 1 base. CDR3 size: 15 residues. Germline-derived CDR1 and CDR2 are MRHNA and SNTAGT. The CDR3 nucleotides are TGTGCCAGCAGCGCCCTAGCGGGGAGCCAAGAGACCCAGTACTTC. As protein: CASSALAGSQETQYF.

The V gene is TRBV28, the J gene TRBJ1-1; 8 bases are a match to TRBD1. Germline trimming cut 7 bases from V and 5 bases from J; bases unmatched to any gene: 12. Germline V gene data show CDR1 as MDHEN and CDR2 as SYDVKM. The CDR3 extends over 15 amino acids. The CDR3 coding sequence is TGTGCCAGCAAGGTACCCCAGGGGGCGGGGACTGAAGCTTTCTTT. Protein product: CASKVPQGAGTEAFF. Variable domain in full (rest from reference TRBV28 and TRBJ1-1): DVKVTQSSRYLVKRTGEKVFLECVQDMDHENMFWYRQDPGLGLRLIYFSYDVKMKEKGDIPEGYSVSREKKERFSLILESASTNQTSMYLCASKVPQGAGTEAFFGQGTRLTVV.

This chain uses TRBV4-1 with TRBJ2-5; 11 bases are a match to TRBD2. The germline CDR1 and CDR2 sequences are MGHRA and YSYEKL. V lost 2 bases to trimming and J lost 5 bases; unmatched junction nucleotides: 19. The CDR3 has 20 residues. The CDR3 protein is CASSQLPPGTSGNLWETQYF. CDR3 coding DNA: TGCGCCAGCAGCCAACTACCACCCGGGACTAGCGGTAATCTTTGGGAGACCCAGTACTTC.

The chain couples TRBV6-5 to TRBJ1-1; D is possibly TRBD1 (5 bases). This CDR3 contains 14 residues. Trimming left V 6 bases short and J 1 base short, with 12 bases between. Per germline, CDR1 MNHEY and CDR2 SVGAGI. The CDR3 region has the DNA TGTGCCAGCAGAAGAATAGGGGAGAACACTGAAGCTTTCTTT. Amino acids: CASRRIGENTEAFF.

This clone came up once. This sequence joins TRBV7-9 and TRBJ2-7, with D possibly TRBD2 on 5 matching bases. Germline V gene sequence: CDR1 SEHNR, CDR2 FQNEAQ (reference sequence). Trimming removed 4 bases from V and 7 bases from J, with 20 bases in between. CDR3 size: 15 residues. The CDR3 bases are TGTGCCAGCAGCTCAGAGGGCAGAAGTTACGGGGAGCAGTACTTC. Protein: CASSSEGRSYGEQYF.

In DNA form, the CDR3 reads TGTGCCAGCAGTGAAGAGTCGTATGGGGAAGCTTTCTTT. It yields the protein CASSEESYGEAFF. V gene TRBV2 combines with J gene TRBJ1-1; D unresolved. Trimming stripped 1 base from V and 8 bases from J, with 11 bases between. Germline loops: CDR1 SNHLY, CDR2 FYNNEI. The CDR3 spans 13 residues.

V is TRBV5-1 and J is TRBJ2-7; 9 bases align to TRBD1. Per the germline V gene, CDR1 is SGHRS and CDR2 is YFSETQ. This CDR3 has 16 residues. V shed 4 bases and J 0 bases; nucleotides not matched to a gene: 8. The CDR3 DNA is TGCGCCAGCAGCCTTCGGGGACAGGGTTACTCCTACGAGCAGTACTTC. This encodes CASSLRGQGYSYEQYF.

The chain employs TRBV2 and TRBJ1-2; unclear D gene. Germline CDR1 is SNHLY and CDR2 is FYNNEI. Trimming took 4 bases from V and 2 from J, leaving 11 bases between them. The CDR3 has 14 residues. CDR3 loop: CASSVGLSNYGYTF. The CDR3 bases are TGTGCCAGCAGTGTGGGCCTTTCCAACTATGGCTACACCTTC.

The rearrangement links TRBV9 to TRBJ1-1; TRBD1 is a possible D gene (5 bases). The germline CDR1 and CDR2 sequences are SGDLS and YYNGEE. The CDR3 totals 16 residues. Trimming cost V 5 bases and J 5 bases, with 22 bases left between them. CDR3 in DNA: TGTGCCAGCAGTAACCGGTGGCACCATGGGGGGACTGAAGCTTTCTTT. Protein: CASSNRWHHGGTEAFF.

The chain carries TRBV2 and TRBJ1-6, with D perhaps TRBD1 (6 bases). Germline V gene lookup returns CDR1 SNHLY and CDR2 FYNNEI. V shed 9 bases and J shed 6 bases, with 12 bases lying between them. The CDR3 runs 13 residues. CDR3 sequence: CASSTGLNSPLHF. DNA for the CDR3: TGTGCCAGTTCGACAGGTCTTAATTCACCCCTCCACTTT. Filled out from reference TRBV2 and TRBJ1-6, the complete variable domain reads EPEVTQTPSHQVTQMGQEVILRCVPISNHLYFYWYRQILGQKVEFLVSFYNNEISEKSEIFDDQFSVERPDGSNFTLKIRSTKLEDSAMYFCASSTGLNSPLHFGNGTRLTVT.

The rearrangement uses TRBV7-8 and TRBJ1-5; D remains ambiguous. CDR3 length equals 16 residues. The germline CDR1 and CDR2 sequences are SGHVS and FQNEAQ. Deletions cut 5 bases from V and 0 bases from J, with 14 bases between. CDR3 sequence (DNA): TGTGCCAGCAGCCCCAGACCGCCTAATAGCAATCAGCCCCAGCATTTT. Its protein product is CASSPRPPNSNQPQHF.